This T cell receptor (beta chain) was profiled in a study of blood T cells in healthy people across ages. The CDR3 has 14 amino acids. The V and J ends lost 4 bases and 6 bases respectively, with 16 bases between them. Germline V gene data show CDR1 as SEHNR and CDR2 as FQNEAQ (reference sequence). Alongside a J-beta primer mix, a sample-barcoded 5' primer served in a second PCR lasting about 6 to 11 cycles. TCRdb re-called the 5' RACE reads through MiXCR, storing one row per CDR3 protein. The sample has just under 550,000 distinct CDR3 sequences, about 25% seen once; the top ten hold around 10%. This clonotype was seen only a few times. These data also featured in a second study, about T cells of mothers and their children.

Input material: blood. The rearrangement joins TRBV7-9 to TRBJ2-7; D is undetermined. The clonotype originates from a boy aged 5-17 years in good health. The CDR3 DNA reads TGTGCCAGCAGCTCCTCAAGACGAGGCTCCGAGCAGTACTTC. Its protein product is CASSSSRRGSEQYF. The whole variable domain, remainder taken from reference TRBV7-9 and TRBJ2-7, is DTGVSQNPRHKITKRGQNVTFRCDPISEHNRLYWYRQTLGQGPEFLTYFQNEAQLEKSRLLSDRFSAERPKGSFSTLEIQRTEQGDSAMYLCASSSSRRGSEQYFGPGTRLTVT.